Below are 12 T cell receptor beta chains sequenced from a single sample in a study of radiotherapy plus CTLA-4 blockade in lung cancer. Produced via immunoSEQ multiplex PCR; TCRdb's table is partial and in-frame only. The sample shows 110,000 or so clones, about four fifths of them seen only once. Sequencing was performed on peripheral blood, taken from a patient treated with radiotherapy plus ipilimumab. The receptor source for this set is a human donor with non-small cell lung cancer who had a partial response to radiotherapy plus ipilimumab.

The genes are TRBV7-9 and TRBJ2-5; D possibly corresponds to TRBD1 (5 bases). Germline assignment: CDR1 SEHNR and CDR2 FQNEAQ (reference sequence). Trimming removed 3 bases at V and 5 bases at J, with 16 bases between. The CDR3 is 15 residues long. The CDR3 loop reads CASSFRTSTMETQYF. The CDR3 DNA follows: TGTGCCAGCAGCTTTCGGACAAGTACGATGGAGACCCAGTACTTC.

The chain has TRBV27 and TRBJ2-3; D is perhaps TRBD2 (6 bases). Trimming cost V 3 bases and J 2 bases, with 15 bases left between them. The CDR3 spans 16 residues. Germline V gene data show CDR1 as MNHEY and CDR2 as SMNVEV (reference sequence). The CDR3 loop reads CASSFGAGFYTDTQYF. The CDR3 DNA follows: TGTGCCAGCAGTTTTGGGGCGGGATTTTACACAGATACGCAGTATTTT.

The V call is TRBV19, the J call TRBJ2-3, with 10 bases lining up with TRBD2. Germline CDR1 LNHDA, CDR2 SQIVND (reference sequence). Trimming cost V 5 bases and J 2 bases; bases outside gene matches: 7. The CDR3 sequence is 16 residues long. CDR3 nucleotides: TGTGCCAGTAGTCTTATGGGACTAGCGTCCACAGATACGCAGTATTTT. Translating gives CASSLMGLASTDTQYF.

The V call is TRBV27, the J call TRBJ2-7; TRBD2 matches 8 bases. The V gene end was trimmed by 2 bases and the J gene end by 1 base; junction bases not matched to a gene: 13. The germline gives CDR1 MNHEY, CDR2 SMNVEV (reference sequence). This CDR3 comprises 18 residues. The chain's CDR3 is CASSLRGGGLARSYEQYF. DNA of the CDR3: TGTGCCAGCAGTTTACGGGGGGGAGGCCTAGCGCGATCCTACGAGCAGTACTTC.

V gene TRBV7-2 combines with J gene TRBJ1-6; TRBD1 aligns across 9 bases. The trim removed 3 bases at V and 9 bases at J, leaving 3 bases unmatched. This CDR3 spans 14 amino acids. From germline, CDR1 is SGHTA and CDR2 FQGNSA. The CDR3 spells CASSLGQGSSPLHF. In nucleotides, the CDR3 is TGTGCCAGCAGCTTGGGACAGGGTAGTTCACCCCTCCACTTT. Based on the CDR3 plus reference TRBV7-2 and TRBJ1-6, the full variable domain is GAGVSQSPSNKVTEKGKDVELRCDPISGHTALYWYRQSLGQGLEFLIYFQGNSAPDKSGLPSDRFSAERTGGSVSTLTIQRTQQEDSAVYLCASSLGQGSSPLHFGNGTRLTVT.

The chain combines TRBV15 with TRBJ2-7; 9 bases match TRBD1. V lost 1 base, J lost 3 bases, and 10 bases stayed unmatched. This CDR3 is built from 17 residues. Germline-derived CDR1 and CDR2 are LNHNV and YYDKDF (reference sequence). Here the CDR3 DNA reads TGTGCCACCAGCAGAGCAAAAGAGGGACAGGGTTACTACGAGCAGTACGTC. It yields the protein CATSRAKEGQGYYEQYV.

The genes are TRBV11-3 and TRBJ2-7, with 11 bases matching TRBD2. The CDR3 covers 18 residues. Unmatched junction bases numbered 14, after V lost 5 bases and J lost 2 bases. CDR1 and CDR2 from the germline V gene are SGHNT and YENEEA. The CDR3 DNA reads TGTGCCAGCAGCGCGCCCATAGCGGGAGGGTCCCGGACCTACGAGCAGTACGTC. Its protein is CASSAPIAGGSRTYEQYV.

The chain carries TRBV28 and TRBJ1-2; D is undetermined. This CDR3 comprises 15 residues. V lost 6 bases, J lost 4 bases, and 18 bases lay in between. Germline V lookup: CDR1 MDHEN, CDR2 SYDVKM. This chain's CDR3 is CASREPALSGYGYTF. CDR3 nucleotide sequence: TGTGCCAGCAGAGAACCCGCGCTGTCTGGCTATGGCTACACCTTC.

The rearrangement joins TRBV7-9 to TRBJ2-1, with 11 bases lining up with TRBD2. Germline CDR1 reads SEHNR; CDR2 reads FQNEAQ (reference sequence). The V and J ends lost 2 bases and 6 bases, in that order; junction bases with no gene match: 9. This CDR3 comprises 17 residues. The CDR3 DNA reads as TGTGCCAGCAGCTTAAGACCACTAGCGGGAGTCCGCAATGAGCAGTTCTTC. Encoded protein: CASSLRPLAGVRNEQFF.

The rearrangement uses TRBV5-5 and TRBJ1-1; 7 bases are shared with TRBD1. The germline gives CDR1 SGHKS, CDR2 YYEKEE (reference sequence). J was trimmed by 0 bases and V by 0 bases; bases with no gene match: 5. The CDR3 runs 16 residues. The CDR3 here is CASSLVGDSLNTEAFF. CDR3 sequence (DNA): TGTGCCAGCAGCTTGGTAGGGGACAGCTTGAACACTGAAGCTTTCTTT.

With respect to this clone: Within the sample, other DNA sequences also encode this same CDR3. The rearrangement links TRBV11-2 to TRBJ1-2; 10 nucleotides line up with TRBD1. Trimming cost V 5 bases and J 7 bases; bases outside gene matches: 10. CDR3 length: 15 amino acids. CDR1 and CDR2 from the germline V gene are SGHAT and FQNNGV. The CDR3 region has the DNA TGTGCCAGCAGCCCTGGGACAGGGGAATTGGGTGGCTACACCTTC. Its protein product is CASSPGTGELGGYTF. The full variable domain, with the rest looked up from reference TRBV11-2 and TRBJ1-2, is EAGVAQSPRYKIIEKRQSVAFWCNPISGHATLYWYQQILGQGPKLLIQFQNNGVVDDSQLPKDRFSAERLKGVDSTLKIQPAKLEDSAVYLCASSPGTGELGGYTFGSGTRLTVV.

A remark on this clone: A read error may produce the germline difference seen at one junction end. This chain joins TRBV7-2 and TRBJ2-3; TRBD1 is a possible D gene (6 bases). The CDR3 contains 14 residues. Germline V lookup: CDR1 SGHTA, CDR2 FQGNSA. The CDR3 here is CASSFTGRTDAQYF. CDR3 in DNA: TGTGCCAGCAGCTTCACAGGGCGCACAGATGCGCAGTATTTT.